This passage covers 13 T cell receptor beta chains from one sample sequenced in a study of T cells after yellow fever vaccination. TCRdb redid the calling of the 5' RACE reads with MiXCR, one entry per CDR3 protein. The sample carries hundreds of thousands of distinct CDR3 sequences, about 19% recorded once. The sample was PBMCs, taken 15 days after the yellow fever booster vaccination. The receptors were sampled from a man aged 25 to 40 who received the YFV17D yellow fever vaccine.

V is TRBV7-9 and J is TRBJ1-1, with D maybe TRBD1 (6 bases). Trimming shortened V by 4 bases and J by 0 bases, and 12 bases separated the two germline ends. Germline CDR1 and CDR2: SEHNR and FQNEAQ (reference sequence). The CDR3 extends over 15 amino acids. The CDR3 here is CASSSLGAMNTEAFF. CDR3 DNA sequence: TGTGCCAGCAGCTCGTTGGGGGCCATGAACACTGAAGCTTTCTTT.

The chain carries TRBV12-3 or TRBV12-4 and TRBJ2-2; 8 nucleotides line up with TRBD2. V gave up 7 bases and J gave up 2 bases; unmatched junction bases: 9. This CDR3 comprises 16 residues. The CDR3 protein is CASTRAGEGNTGELFF. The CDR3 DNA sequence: TGTGCCAGCACTAGAGCGGGAGAGGGAAACACCGGGGAGCTGTTTTTT.

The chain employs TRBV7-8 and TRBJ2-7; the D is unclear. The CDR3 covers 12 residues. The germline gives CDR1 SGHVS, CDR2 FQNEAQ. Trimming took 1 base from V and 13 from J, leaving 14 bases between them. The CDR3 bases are TGTGCCAGCAGCTTAGAAGGACCTTCCATTTACTTC. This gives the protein CASSLEGPSIYF. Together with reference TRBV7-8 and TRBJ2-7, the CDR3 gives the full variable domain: GAGVSQSPRYKVAKRGQDVALRCDPISGHVSLFWYQQALGQGPEFLTYFQNEAQLDKSGLPSDRFFAERPEGSVSTLKIQRTQQEDSAVYLCASSLEGPSIYFGPGTRLTVT.

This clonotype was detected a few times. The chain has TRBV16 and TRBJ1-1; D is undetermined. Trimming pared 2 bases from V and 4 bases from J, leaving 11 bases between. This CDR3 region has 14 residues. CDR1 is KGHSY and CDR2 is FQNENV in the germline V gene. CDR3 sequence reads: CASSQPPVGTEAFF. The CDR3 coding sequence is TGTGCCAGCAGCCAACCCCCGGTAGGCACTGAAGCTTTCTTT.

DNA of the CDR3: TGTGCCAGCGGGACTAGCGCGGGGAATACGCAGTATTTT. As protein: CASGTSAGNTQYF. V gene TRBV27 combines with J gene TRBJ2-3; 10 nucleotides agree with TRBD2. Germline V CDR1 and CDR2: MNHEY, SMNVEV (reference sequence). Trimming removed 8 bases from V and 7 bases from J; junction bases left unmatched: 6. The CDR3 is made up of 13 amino acids.

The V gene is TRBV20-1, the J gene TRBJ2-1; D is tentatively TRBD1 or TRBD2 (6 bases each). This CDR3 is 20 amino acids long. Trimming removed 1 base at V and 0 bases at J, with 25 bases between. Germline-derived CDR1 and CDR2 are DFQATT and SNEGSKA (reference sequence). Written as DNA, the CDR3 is TGCAGTGCTAGAGGACTGGAGATTAGGGTCGGGGGCCCCTCCTACAATGAGCAGTTCTTC. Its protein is CSARGLEIRVGGPSYNEQFF.

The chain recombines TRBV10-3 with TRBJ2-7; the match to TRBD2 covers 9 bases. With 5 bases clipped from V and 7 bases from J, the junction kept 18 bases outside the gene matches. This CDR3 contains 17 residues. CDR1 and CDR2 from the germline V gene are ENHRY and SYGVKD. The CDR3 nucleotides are TGTGCCATCAGTTCCACCACGGTTTTAGCGGGAGTAGAAGAGCAGTACTTC. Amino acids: CAISSTTVLAGVEEQYF.

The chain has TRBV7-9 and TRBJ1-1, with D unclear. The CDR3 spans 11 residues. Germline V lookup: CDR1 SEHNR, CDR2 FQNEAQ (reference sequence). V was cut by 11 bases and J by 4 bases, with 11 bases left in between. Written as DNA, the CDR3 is TGTGCCGCGTTAAAAGGCACTGAAGCTTTCTTT. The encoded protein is CAALKGTEAFF.

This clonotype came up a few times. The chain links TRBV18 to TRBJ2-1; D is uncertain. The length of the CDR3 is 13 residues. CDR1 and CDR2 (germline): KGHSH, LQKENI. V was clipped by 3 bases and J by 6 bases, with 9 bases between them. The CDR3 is CASSPMGFNEQFF. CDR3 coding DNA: TGTGCCAGCTCACCGATGGGTTTCAATGAGCAGTTCTTC.

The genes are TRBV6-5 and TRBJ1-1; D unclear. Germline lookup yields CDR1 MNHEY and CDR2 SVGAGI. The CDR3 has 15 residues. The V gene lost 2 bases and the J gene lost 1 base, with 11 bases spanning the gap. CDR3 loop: CASSYDGRSNTEAFF. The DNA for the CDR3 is TGTGCCAGCAGTTACGATGGTCGATCGAACACTGAAGCTTTCTTT.

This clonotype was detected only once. Written as DNA, the CDR3 is TGTGCCAGCAGCCCCACCTTCAGGGGCAAAAACATTCAGTACTTC. Its protein is CASSPTFRGKNIQYF. The chain links TRBV7-8 to TRBJ2-4; D might be TRBD1 (6 bases). CDR3 length equals 15 residues. V lost 5 bases to trimming and J lost 3 bases, with 14 bases between them. Germline-derived CDR1 and CDR2 are SGHVS and FQNEAQ.

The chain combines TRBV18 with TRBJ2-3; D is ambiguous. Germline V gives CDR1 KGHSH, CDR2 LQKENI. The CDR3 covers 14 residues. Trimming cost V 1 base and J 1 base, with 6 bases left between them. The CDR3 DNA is TGTGCCAGCTCACCACTTCAAGGCACAGATACGCAGTATTTT. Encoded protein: CASSPLQGTDTQYF.

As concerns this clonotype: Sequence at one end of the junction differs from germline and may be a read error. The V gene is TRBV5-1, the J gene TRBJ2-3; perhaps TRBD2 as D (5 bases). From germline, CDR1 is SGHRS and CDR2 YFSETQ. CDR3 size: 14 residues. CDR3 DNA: TGCGCCGGCAGGATTGAGGGTGGCACAGATACGCAGTATTTT. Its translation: CAGRIEGGTDTQYF.